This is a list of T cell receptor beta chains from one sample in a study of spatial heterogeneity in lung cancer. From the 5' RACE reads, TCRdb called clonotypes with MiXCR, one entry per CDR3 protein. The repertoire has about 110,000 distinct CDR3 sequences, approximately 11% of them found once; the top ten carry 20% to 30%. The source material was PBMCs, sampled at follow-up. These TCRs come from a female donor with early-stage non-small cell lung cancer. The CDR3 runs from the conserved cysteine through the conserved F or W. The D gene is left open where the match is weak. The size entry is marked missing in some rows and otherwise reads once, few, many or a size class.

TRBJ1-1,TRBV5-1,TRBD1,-,TGCGCCAGCAGCAGAGGGACAGACAACCTCCTCACTGAAGCTTTCTTT,CASSRGTDNLLTEAFF
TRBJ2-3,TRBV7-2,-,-,TGTGCCAGCCAGGGACGGAGCACAGATACGCAGTATTTT,CASQGRSTDTQYF
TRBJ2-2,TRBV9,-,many,TGTGCCAGCAGCTTCGGACAGCTAGCCGGGGAGCTGTTTTTT,CASSFGQLAGELFF
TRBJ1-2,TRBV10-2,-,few,TGCGCCAGCAGTGACCCGGCAGTCGGCTACACCTTC,CASSDPAVGYTF
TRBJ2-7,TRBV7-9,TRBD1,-,TGTGCCAGCAGCTTGGACAGGGGTGTGCAGTACTTC,CASSLDRGVQYF
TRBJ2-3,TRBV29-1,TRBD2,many,TGCAGCGTTGGCTCCGGGACTAGCGGCACAGATACGCAGTATTTT,CSVGSGTSGTDTQYF
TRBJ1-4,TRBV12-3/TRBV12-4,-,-,TGTGCCAGCAGTTTGTTGACAGGAGGTAATGAAAAACTGTTTTTT,CASSLLTGGNEKLFF
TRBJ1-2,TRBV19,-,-,TGTGCCAGTAGTATAGTGGCGAACCTTAACTATGGCTACACCTTC,CASSIVANLNYGYTF
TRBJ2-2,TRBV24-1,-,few,TGTGCCACCAGTGATCCGTATCGACCCGGGACCCTCACCGGGGAGCTGTTTTTT,CATSDPYRPGTLTGELFF
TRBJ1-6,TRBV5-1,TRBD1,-,TGCGCCAGCAGCCCCCTGGGGACAGGGAGCTCCTATAATTCACCCCTCCACTTT,CASSPLGTGSSYNSPLHF
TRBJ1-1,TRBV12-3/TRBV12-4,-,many,TGTGCCAGCAGTCGCCGAGGCACTAACACTGAAGCTTTCTTT,CASSRRGTNTEAFF
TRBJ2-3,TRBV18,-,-,TGTGCCAGCTCACTAGCGGTAAGGGGAGATACGCAGTATTTT,CASSLAVRGDTQYF
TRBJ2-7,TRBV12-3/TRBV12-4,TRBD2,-,TGTGCCAGCAGTTTATCCGGGACTAGGACCTACGAGCAGTACTTC,CASSLSGTRTYEQYF
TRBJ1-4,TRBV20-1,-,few,TGCAGTGCTTACCCTGTATTTGAGGAAAAACTGTTTTTT,CSAYPVFEEKLFF
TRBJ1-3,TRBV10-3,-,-,TGTGCCATCAGCATCTCTGGAAACACCATATATTTT,CAISISGNTIYF
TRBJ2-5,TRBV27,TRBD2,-,TGTGCCAGCAGTGGTAGCGGGGTACAAGAGACCCAGTACTTC,CASSGSGVQETQYF
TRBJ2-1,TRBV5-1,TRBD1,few,TGCGCCAGCAGCGGGGGACAGGATTACAATGAGCAGTTCTTC,CASSGGQDYNEQFF
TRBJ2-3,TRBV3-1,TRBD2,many,TGTGCCAGCAGCAAACCTAGCGGGGGCACAGATACGCAGTATTTT,CASSKPSGGTDTQYF
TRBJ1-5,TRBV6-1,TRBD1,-,TGTGCCAGCAGTGAGGGACAGGGACATAGCAATCAGCCCCAGCATTTT,CASSEGQGHSNQPQHF
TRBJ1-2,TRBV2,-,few,TGTGCCAGCAGGCTCACAGGCGCCAACTATGGCTACACCTTC,CASRLTGANYGYTF
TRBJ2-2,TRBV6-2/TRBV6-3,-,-,TGTGCCAGCAGGTTAGGGGGGAGCGCCGGGGAGCTGTTTTTT,CASRLGGSAGELFF
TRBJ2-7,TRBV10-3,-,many,TGTGCCATCAGTGAACGAGGGAACGAGCAGTACTTC,CAISERGNEQYF
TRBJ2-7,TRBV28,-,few,TGTGCCAGCAGTTCCCCGGGACGATCCTACGAGCAGTACTTC,CASSSPGRSYEQYF
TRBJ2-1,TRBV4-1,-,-,TGCGCCAGCAGCCAAGAGCAGTACAATGAGCAGTTCTTC,CASSQEQYNEQFF
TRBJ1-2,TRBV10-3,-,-,TGTGCCATCAGCCGGGACACCTCAAGTAACTATGGCTACACCTTC,CAISRDTSSNYGYTF
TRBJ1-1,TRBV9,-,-,TGTGCCAGCAGCGTAGTCAGCAACATGAACACTGAAGCTTTCTTT,CASSVVSNMNTEAFF
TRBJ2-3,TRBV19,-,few,TGTGCCAGTAGTCCAAGGAGGGGATTCACAGATACGCAGTATTTT,CASSPRRGFTDTQYF
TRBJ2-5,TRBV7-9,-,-,TGTGCCAGCAGCGGGCGGTGGGCGGGACAGGAGACCCAGTACTTC,CASSGRWAGQETQYF